The rows below give T cell receptor beta chains drawn from one sample of a study of blood T cell repertoires in COVID-19. Measured with immunoSEQ multiplex PCR; TCRdb has only the in-frame clones, and not every one. The table lists 150,000 to 200,000 clones, roughly 80% of them singletons. The sequenced sample consisted of PBMCs or T cells enriched from blood (not recorded which). These receptors all stem from a man over 45 who had recovered from COVID-19. Each CDR3 is given with its conserved first and last residue. A D gene is named only where the DNA matches it firmly. Not every row has a clone size; where given, it reads once, few, many or a size class.

j_call v_call clone_size d_call cdr3_nt cdr3_aa
TRBJ1-4 TRBV5-5 . TRBD1 TGTGCCAGCAGCCCGACAGGGACTAATGAAAAACTGTTTTTT CASSPTGTNEKLFF
TRBJ1-6 TRBV9 . . TGTGCCTCCTCCGGGGTAGGGTATAATTCACCCCTCCACTTT CASSGVGYNSPLHF
TRBJ2-7 TRBV9 . . TGTGCCAGCAGCGTAGCTGGGGGGGGCGCCCCCTACGAGCAGTACTTC CASSVAGGGAPYEQYF
TRBJ2-1 TRBV28 . TRBD2 TGTGCCAGCAGTCCTCTAGCGGGTGACCGCAATGAGCAGTTCTTC CASSPLAGDRNEQFF
TRBJ1-2 TRBV28 . . TGTGCCAGCAGTCAGGGATGGTATGGCTACACCTTC CASSQGWYGYTF
TRBJ2-7 TRBV13 once TRBD2 TGTGCCAGCAGCCTGAAGACTAGCGTTGCCTACGAGCAGTACTTC CASSLKTSVAYEQYF
TRBJ2-3 TRBV6-5 . TRBD2 TGTGCCAGCAGGACGACTAGCGGGAGCACAGATACGCAGTATTTT CASRTTSGSTDTQYF
TRBJ2-3 TRBV3-1/TRBV3-2 . . TGTGCCAGCATGGGCACAGGCGGCACAGATACGCAGTATTTT CASMGTGGTDTQYF
TRBJ2-6 TRBV18 . . TGTGCCAGCTACCGAGGGTCTTCTGGGGCCAACGTCCTGACTTTC CASYRGSSGANVLTF
TRBJ1-2 TRBV28 few TRBD1 TGTGCCAGCAGCCTCCGGGACAGGGCACCTTATGGCTACACCTTC CASSLRDRAPYGYTF
TRBJ1-2 TRBV4-1 . TRBD1 TGCGCCAGCAGCCAAGTCGAGACAGGGAGGTACGGCTACACCTTC CASSQVETGRYGYTF
TRBJ1-1 TRBV10-3 . . TGTGCCATCAGTGAGTCCCGCGGCAGCCAAATGGTAGGGAACACTGAAGCTTTCTTT CAISESRGSQMVGNTEAFF
TRBJ1-2 TRBV19 . . TGTGCCAGTAGTATAACTGTCAGGGAATATGGCTACACCTTC CASSITVREYGYTF
TRBJ1-4 TRBV28 . . TGTGCCAGCAGTTCTCAGCGAGAAAAACTGTTTTTT CASSSQREKLFF
TRBJ2-7 TRBV4-1 . . TGCGCCCCCAAGGCGGAGGGTTTAGCCTACGAGCAGTACTTC CAPKAEGLAYEQYF
TRBJ2-5 TRBV2 once TRBD2 TGTGCCAGCAGTGAAACGACTAGCGGGACGTACCAAGAGACCCAGTACTTC CASSETTSGTYQETQYF
TRBJ2-3 TRBV6-4 few TRBD2 TGTGCCAGCAGTGAGCGGGAGACAGATACGCAGTATTTT CASSERETDTQYF
TRBJ2-3 TRBV20-1 once TRBD2 TGCAGTGCTAGTGGGGAGGGGACCGCCGGAGATACGCAGTATTTT CSASGEGTAGDTQYF
TRBJ2-3 TRBV14 . TRBD2 TGTGCCAGCAGCCGAGAACCGGGACTAGCATTAGATACGCAGTATTTT CASSREPGLALDTQYF
TRBJ1-3 TRBV6-5 . . TGTGCCAGCAGATACGACAGTTCCTCTGGAAACACCATATATTTT CASRYDSSSGNTIYF
TRBJ1-5 TRBV7-2 . . TGTGCCAGCAACCGACAGTTTAGCAATCAGCCCCAGCATTTT CASNRQFSNQPQHF
TRBJ2-1 TRBV30 . . TGTGCCTCAACCAGGGGGAAGAGGGGGGCTTACAATGAGCAGTTCTTC CASTRGKRGAYNEQFF
TRBJ1-1 TRBV11-1 . . TGTGCCAGCAGCTCCAGTGAACCAGGACAAGGAGCTTTCTTT CASSSSEPGQGAFF
TRBJ1-2 TRBV19 . TRBD1 TGTGCCAGCCGCGGGACAGGTATAGCTAACTATGGCTACACCTTC CASRGTGIANYGYTF
TRBJ2-7 TRBV14 . . TGTGCCAGCAGCCGATATGGAGGGAACAGAGCCTACGAGCAGTACTTC CASSRYGGNRAYEQYF
TRBJ1-5 TRBV5-6 . . TGTGCCAGCAGCTTCGGAGGGCGGCCTAGCAATCAGCCCCAGCATTTT CASSFGGRPSNQPQHF
TRBJ2-1 TRBV19 . TRBD2 TGTGCCAGTAGTAACCTAGCGGGGTCCTTAGGTGAGCAGTTCTTC CASSNLAGSLGEQFF
TRBJ1-5 TRBV30 once . TGTGCCTGGGGATTCCAGGGGTATCATCAGCCCCAGCATTTT CAWGFQGYHQPQHF
TRBJ2-7 TRBV7-8 . TRBD2 TGTGCCAGCAGTCAGACGGGAGGGCCAAGCGAGCAGTACTTC CASSQTGGPSEQYF
TRBJ1-2 TRBV27 once . TGTGCCAGCAGTTTTAACAACAGAAACTATGGCTACACCTTC CASSFNNRNYGYTF
TRBJ2-1 TRBV28 few TRBD1 TGTGCCAGCAGTTGGACAGGCCACCTGGGCAATGAGCAGTTCTTC CASSWTGHLGNEQFF
TRBJ1-5 TRBV28 once . TGTGCCAGCAGTTCCCTAGATCAGCCCCAGCATTTT CASSSLDQPQHF
TRBJ1-1 TRBV6-5 . . TGTGCCAGTCAGTCCCGGAACACTGAAGCTTTCTTT CASQSRNTEAFF
TRBJ2-5 TRBV14 . . TGTGCCAGCAGCCAAGATCGATCCAGGGGACCAGAAGAGACCCAGTACTTC CASSQDRSRGPEETQYF
TRBJ2-5 TRBV30 . . TGTGCCTTAAGGGGGCAAGAGACCCAGTACTTC CALRGQETQYF
TRBJ2-2 TRBV7-3 . . TGTGCCAGCAGCTTAGGTAGCGGAAACACCGGGGAGCTGTTTTTT CASSLGSGNTGELFF
TRBJ2-7 TRBV28 . TRBD2 TGTGCCAGCAGTAAATGGAGCGGGAGCGACCACGAGCAGTACTTC CASSKWSGSDHEQYF
TRBJ2-7 TRBV6-5 . TRBD2 TGTGCCAACGGACTAGCGGGAGGCTACGAGCAGTACTTC CANGLAGGYEQYF
TRBJ2-7 TRBV28 . TRBD2 TGTGCCAGCAGTTTACTTAGCGGGGCAAGCTCCTACGAGCAGTACTTC CASSLLSGASSYEQYF
TRBJ1-4 TRBV11-2 . . TGTGCCAGCAGCTTCACGGGAGCGCCCGGACTGTTTTTT CASSFTGAPGLFF
TRBJ2-3 TRBV7-7 few TRBD2 TGTGCTAGCAGCTTGGGACTAGGGGGTGCAGATACGCAGTATTTT CASSLGLGGADTQYF
TRBJ1-2 TRBV5-6 . TRBD1 TGTGCCAGCAGCCCAGTATCGGACAGGGGGACCTATGGCTACACCTTC CASSPVSDRGTYGYTF
TRBJ2-7 TRBV3-1/TRBV3-2 . . TGTGCCAGCAGCCAAGATCGGACATCCACCTACGAGCAGTACTTC CASSQDRTSTYEQYF